Listed below are T cell receptor beta chains from one sample, sequenced in a study of OX40 agonist ivuxolimab in advanced cancers. Sequencing used immunoSEQ multiplex PCR; TCRdb keeps in-frame clones, though not all of them. The sample lists 20,000 to 30,000 clones, around three quarters occurring once. Material: CD4+ or CD8+ T cells sorted from blood, obtained in a trial of the OX40 agonist ivuxolimab. The receptors were sampled from an adult with an advanced solid tumor such as melanoma, head and neck, liver or kidney cancer. Both conserved end residues are part of each CDR3. The D gene is left open where the match is weak. Expanded clones get a size class; other rows say once, few or many, or leave the size out.

>TRBJ2-7|NA|TRBV7-2|15|NA
TGTGCCAGCAGCTTAGCGTCCCGGGGGACCAACGAGCAGTACTTC
CASSLASRGTNEQYF
>TRBJ2-5|once|TRBV5-4|15|NA
TGTGCCAGCAGCCTACCTCGTTGGGGGGAAGAGACCCAGTACTTC
CASSLPRWGEETQYF
>TRBJ1-4|NA|TRBV13|15|TRBD1
TGTGCCAGCAGCTTACGAGCAGGGGGGAGGGAAAAACTGTTTTTT
CASSLRAGGREKLFF
>TRBJ1-3|medium-sized|TRBV7-9|16|TRBD1
TGTGCCAGCAGTTATCGGGACAGAAGCTCTGGAAACACCATATATTTT
CASSYRDRSSGNTIYF
>TRBJ2-7|NA|TRBV14|15|NA
TGTGCCAGCAGCCAAGATACTAGAAGAGCCTACGAGCAGTACTTC
CASSQDTRRAYEQYF
>TRBJ1-1|few|TRBV7-9|16|TRBD1
TGTGCCAGCAGCTTAGCTGGACAGGGGATGAACACTGAAGCTTTCTTT
CASSLAGQGMNTEAFF
>TRBJ2-5|NA|TRBV7-9|15|NA
TGTGCCAGCAGCTTAGTGGTTGGGGGGATCGAGACCCAGTACTTC
CASSLVVGGIETQYF
>TRBJ2-3|NA|TRBV4-1|12|NA
TGCGCCAGCAGCCAAGTTCAAGATACGCAGTATTTT
CASSQVQDTQYF
>TRBJ1-4|NA|TRBV10-3|16|TRBD1
TGTGCCATCAGTGAGTTTAGACAGGGCATTAATGAAAAACTGTTTTTT
CAISEFRQGINEKLFF
>TRBJ2-2|NA|TRBV6-1|14|NA
TGTGCCAGCAGGAAAGACAGACACACCGGGGAGCTGTTTTTT
CASRKDRHTGELFF
>TRBJ2-5|NA|TRBV10-2|15|NA
TGCGCCAGCAGTGGCGCCGGAGGTGGCCAAGAGACCCAGTACTTC
CASSGAGGGQETQYF
>TRBJ1-6|few|TRBV2|13|NA
TGTGCCAGCATGAAGGTCGTTAATTCACCCCTCCACTTT
CASMKVVNSPLHF
>TRBJ1-6|medium-sized|TRBV28|14|TRBD1
TGTGCCAGCAGTTGGGACAGAGATAATTCACCCCTCCACTTT
CASSWDRDNSPLHF
>TRBJ1-4|NA|TRBV6-6|14|TRBD1
TGTGCCAGCAGTCCTGACAGGGGGCTGGAAAAACTGTTTTTT
CASSPDRGLEKLFF
>TRBJ1-1|NA|TRBV6-6|11|NA
TGTGCCAGCATCCGGGGCACTGAAGCTTTCTTT
CASIRGTEAFF
>TRBJ2-5|NA|TRBV30|12|NA
TGTGCCTGGAGTGTAATTGGAGAGACCCAGTACTTC
CAWSVIGETQYF
>TRBJ1-5|NA|TRBV29-1|15|TRBD1
TGCAGCGTTACAGACAGGGGAGCCCCAAATCAGCCCCAGCATTTT
CSVTDRGAPNQPQHF
>TRBJ1-5|NA|TRBV5-6|16|NA
TGTGCCAGCAGCTTGAAGGGGTCGGGAGGTTATCAGCCCCAGCATTTT
CASSLKGSGGYQPQHF
>TRBJ1-1|few|TRBV27|14|TRBD1
TGTGCCAGCCGGACAGGAGATATGAACACTGAAGCTTTCTTT
CASRTGDMNTEAFF
>TRBJ1-5|NA|TRBV10-2|16|TRBD1
TGCGCCAGCAGTGAAAGGACAGGGTATAGCAATCAGCCCCAGCATTTT
CASSERTGYSNQPQHF